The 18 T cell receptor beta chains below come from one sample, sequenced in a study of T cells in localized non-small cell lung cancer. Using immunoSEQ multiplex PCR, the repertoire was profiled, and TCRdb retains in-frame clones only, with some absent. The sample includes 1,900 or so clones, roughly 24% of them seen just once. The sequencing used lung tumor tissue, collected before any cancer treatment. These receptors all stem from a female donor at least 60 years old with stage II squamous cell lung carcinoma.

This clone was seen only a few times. The chain's CDR3 is CASKTGEHYGYTF. The DNA for the CDR3 is TGTGCCAGCAAGACAGGGGAACACTATGGCTACACCTTC. The chain joins TRBV6-8 to TRBJ1-2; 8 bases align to TRBD1. Germline lookup yields CDR1 MNHGY and CDR2 SAAAGT. Trimming at V came to 7 bases and at J to 3 bases, leaving 4 bases not matched to a gene. This CDR3 contains 13 residues.

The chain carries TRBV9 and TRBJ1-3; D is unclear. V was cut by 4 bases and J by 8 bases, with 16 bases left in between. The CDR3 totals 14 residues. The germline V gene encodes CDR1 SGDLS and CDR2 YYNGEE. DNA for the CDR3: TGTGCCAGCAGCTCCTCCCGCGCCGGGGACACCATATATTTT. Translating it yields CASSSSRAGDTIYF. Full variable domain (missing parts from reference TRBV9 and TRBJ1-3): DSGVTQTPKHLITATGQRVTLRCSPRSGDLSVYWYQQSLDQGLQFLIQYYNGEERAKGNILERFSAQQFPDLHSELNLSSLELGDSALYFCASSSSRAGDTIYFGEGSWLTVV.

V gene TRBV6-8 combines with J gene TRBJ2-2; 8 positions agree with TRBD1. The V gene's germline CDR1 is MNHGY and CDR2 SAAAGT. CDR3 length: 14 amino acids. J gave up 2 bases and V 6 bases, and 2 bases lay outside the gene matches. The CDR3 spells CASRGTGNTGELFF. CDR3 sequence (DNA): TGTGCCAGCAGGGGGACAGGAAACACCGGGGAGCTGTTTTTT.

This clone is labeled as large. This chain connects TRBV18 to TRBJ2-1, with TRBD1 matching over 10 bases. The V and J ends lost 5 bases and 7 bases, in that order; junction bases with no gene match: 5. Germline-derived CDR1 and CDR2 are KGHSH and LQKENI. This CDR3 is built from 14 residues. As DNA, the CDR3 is TGTGCCAGCTCAATGGGGGACAGGGGTAATGAGCAGTTCTTC. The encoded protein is CASSMGDRGNEQFF.

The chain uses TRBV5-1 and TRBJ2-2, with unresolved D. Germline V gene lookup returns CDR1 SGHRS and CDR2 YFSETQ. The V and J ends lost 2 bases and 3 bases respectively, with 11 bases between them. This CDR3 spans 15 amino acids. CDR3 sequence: CASSLGNRDTGELFF. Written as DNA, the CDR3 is TGCGCCAGCAGCTTAGGTAACCGGGACACCGGGGAGCTGTTTTTT.

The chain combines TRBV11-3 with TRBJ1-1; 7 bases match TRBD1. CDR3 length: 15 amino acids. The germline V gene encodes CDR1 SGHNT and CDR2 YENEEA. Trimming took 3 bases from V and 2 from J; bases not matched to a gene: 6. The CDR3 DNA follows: TGTGCCAGCAGCTTGGGGACAGTTGTTAACACTGAAGCTTTCTTT. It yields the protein CASSLGTVVNTEAFF.

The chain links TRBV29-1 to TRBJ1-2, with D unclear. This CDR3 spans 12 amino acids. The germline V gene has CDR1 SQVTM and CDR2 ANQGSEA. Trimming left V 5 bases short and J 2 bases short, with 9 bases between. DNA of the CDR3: TGCAGCGTTACCGCAGAAAACTATGGCTACACCTTC. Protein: CSVTAENYGYTF.

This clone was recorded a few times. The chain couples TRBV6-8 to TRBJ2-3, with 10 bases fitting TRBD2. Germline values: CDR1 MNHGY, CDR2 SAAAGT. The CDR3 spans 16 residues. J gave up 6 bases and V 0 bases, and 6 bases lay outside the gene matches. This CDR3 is CASSYSLAGEADTQYF. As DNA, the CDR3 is TGTGCCAGCAGTTACTCCCTAGCGGGGGAGGCGGATACGCAGTATTTT.

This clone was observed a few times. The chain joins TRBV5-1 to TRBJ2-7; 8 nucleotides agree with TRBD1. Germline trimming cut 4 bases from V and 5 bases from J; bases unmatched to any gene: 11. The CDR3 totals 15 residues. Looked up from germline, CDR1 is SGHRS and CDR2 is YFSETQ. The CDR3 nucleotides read TGCGCCAGCAGCCCCACACAGGGGGGTATGAACGAGCAGTACTTC. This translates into CASSPTQGGMNEQYF.

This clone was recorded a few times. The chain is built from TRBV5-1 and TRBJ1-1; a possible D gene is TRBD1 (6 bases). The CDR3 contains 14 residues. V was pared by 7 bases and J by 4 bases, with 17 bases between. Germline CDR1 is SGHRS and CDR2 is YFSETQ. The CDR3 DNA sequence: TGCGCCAGCGAACAGGGAATGGGTGGCACTGAAGCTTTCTTT. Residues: CASEQGMGGTEAFF.

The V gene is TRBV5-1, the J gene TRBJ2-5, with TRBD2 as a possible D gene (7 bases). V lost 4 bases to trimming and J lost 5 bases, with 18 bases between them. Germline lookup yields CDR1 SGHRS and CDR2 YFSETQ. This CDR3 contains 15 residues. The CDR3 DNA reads TGCGCCAGCAGCCGCGGGGCGGGGGCAGGGGAGACCCAGTACTTC. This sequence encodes CASSRGAGAGETQYF.

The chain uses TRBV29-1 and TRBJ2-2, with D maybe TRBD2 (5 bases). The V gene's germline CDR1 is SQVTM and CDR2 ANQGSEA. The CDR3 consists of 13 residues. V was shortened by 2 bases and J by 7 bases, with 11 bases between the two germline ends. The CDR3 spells CSVELGISGELFF. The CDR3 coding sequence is TGCAGCGTTGAACTCGGGATCAGCGGGGAGCTGTTTTTT.

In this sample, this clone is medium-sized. CDR3 nucleotides: TGTGCCAGCAGGGAACAGGGACCAACCTACGAGCAGTACGTC. Its translation is CASREQGPTYEQYV. The J gene is TRBJ2-7, the V gene TRBV9; D is perhaps TRBD1 (6 bases). Trimming left V 5 bases short and J 2 bases short, with 14 bases between. Germline lookup yields CDR1 SGDLS and CDR2 YYNGEE. The CDR3 has 14 amino acids.

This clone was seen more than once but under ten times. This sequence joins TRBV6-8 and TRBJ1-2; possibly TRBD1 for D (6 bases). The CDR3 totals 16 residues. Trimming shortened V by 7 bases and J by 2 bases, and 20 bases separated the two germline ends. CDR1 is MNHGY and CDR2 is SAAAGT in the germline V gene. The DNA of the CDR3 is TGTGCCAGCAAGGGGCAGGGGTCCCAGACAAACTATGGCTACACCTTC. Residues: CASKGQGSQTNYGYTF.

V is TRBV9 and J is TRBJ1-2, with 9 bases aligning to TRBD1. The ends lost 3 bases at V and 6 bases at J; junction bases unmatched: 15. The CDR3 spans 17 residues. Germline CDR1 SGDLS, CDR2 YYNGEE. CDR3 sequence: CASSAGTGIGGFNGYTF. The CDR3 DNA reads TGTGCCAGCAGCGCCGGGACAGGGATTGGAGGCTTCAATGGCTACACCTTC. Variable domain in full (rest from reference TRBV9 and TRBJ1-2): DSGVTQTPKHLITATGQRVTLRCSPRSGDLSVYWYQQSLDQGLQFLIQYYNGEERAKGNILERFSAQQFPDLHSELNLSSLELGDSALYFCASSAGTGIGGFNGYTFGSGTRLTVV.

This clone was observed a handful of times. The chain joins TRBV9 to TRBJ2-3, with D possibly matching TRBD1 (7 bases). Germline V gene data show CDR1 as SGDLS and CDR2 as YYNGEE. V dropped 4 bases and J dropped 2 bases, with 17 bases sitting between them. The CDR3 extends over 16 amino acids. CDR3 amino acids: CASSPRGAVDTDTQYF. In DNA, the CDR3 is TGTGCCAGCAGCCCCAGGGGGGCAGTTGACACAGATACGCAGTATTTT.

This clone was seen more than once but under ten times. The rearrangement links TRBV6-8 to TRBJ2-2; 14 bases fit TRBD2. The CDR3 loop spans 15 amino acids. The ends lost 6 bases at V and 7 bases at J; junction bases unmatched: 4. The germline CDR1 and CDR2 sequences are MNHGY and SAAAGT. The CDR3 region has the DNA TGTGCCAGCAGAGGGACTAGCGGGGGAATCGGGGAGCTGTTTTTT. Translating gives CASRGTSGGIGELFF.

CDR3 DNA: TGTGCCAGCAGACCCGGACAGGGGGTGATGAGCACTGAAGCTTTCTTT. This encodes CASRPGQGVMSTEAFF. The chain carries TRBV6-8 and TRBJ1-1; 10 nucleotides line up with TRBD1. This CDR3 spans 16 amino acids. CDR1 and CDR2 from the germline V gene are MNHGY and SAAAGT. V shed 6 bases, J shed 4 bases, and the junction held 11 bases outside the gene matches.